What follows are 17 T cell receptor beta chains derived from one specimen sequenced in a study of blood T cell repertoires in COVID-19. Method: immunoSEQ multiplex PCR; TCRdb's copy keeps in-frame clones and lacks some. The profile shows around 84,000 clones, about 73% of them singletons. The sample taken for sequencing was peripheral blood. These receptor sequences come from a man aged 45-65 years with active or convalescent COVID-19.

This clone appeared a few times. The rearrangement links TRBV4-1 to TRBJ1-2; 9 bases are a match to TRBD1. CDR1 and CDR2 (germline): MGHRA, YSYEKL. This CDR3 region has 15 residues. Trimming cost V 1 base and J 5 bases; bases outside gene matches: 5. CDR3 amino acids: CASSQARTGAYGYTF. CDR3 in DNA: TGCGCCAGCAGCCAAGCCCGGACAGGGGCGTATGGCTACACCTTC.

The rearrangement links TRBV7-3 to TRBJ2-1; TRBD2 matches 14 bases. J lost 10 bases, V lost 2 bases, and 16 bases had no gene match. The CDR3 extends over 19 amino acids. Germline-derived CDR1 and CDR2 are SGHTA and FQGTGA. The CDR3 sequence: CASSLGRGLAGGPTTEQFF. For the CDR3, the DNA is TGTGCCAGCAGCTTAGGACGAGGACTAGCGGGGGGCCCCACGACCGAGCAGTTCTTC. The whole variable domain, filled in from reference TRBV7-3 and TRBJ2-1, reads GAGVSQTPSNKVTEKGKYVELRCDPISGHTALYWYRQSLGQGPEFLIYFQGTGAADDSGLPNDRFFAVRPEGSVSTLKIQRTERGDSAVYLCASSLGRGLAGGPTTEQFFGPGTRLTVL.

This clone was detected only a few times. This sequence joins TRBV30 and TRBJ2-7; tentative D call: TRBD1 (5 bases). The V end lost 0 bases, the J end lost 6 bases, and 15 bases lay between the germline ends. This CDR3 comprises 14 residues. The germline V gene has CDR1 GTSNPN and CDR2 SVGIG (reference sequence). The CDR3 DNA sequence: TGTGCCTGGAGTGTACGTATAGGGGTGAGCGAGCAGTACTTC. It specifies CAWSVRIGVSEQYF.

The chain combines TRBV28 with TRBJ2-7, with a possible D match to TRBD1 (5 bases). Looked up from germline, CDR1 is MDHEN and CDR2 is SYDVKM. V lost 3 bases and J 3 bases, leaving 9 bases between the germline ends. This CDR3 is built from 13 residues. In nucleotides, the CDR3 is TGTGCCAGCAGTTTGGGCCAGGGCTACGAGCAGTACTTC. Protein product: CASSLGQGYEQYF.

The V gene is TRBV6-1, the J gene TRBJ1-4, with D tentatively TRBD1 (6 bases). The CDR3 extends over 14 amino acids. Germline CDR1 MNHNS, CDR2 SASEGT. The V and J ends lost 2 bases and 10 bases respectively, with 14 bases between them. For the CDR3, the DNA is TGTGCCAGCAGTGAACTACAGGGTGAGGTAAAACTGTTTTTT. It is translated as CASSELQGEVKLFF.

V is TRBV6-5 and J is TRBJ2-1, with D maybe TRBD2 (6 bases). Germline V gives CDR1 MNHEY, CDR2 SVGAGI. Between the trimmed V and J ends, which lost 7 bases and 7 bases, there was a span of 20 bases. The CDR3 contains 15 residues. The CDR3 loop is CASTSLADYQNEQFF. DNA of the CDR3: TGTGCCAGCACTTCACTAGCTGACTATCAGAATGAGCAGTTCTTC.

The V call is TRBV19, the J call TRBJ2-7; 8 bases agree with TRBD1. The length of the CDR3 is 15 residues. Germline V gives CDR1 LNHDA, CDR2 SQIVND (reference sequence). Unmatched junction bases numbered 10, after V lost 6 bases and J lost 3 bases. CDR3 sequence reads: CASSDGRTGSYEQYF. The CDR3, as DNA: TGTGCCAGTAGCGATGGGCGGACAGGGAGCTACGAGCAGTACTTC.

The gene calls are TRBV5-1 and TRBJ2-5; TRBD2 matches 8 bases. The J segment lost 5 bases and the V segment lost 4 bases, leaving 4 bases of the junction unmatched. The CDR3 has 13 amino acids. Germline V gene sequence: CDR1 SGHRS, CDR2 YFSETQ. CDR3 in amino acids: CASSRTSKETQYF. The CDR3 coding sequence is TGCGCCAGCAGCAGGACTAGCAAGGAGACCCAGTACTTC.

The V and J genes are TRBV23-1 and TRBJ1-5, with unresolved D. TRBV23-1 is an ORF, with its function uncertain. Trimming stripped 0 bases from V and 4 bases from J, with 13 bases between. This CDR3 comprises 16 residues. The CDR3 loop reads CASSQSFYVLNQPQHF. The CDR3 bases are TGCGCCAGCAGTCAATCGTTTTATGTTCTGAATCAGCCCCAGCATTTT.

The chain joins TRBV30 to TRBJ2-5; 9 bases map to TRBD1. CDR1 is GTSNPN and CDR2 is SVGIG in the germline V gene (reference sequence). CDR3 length equals 13 residues. Trimming removed 0 bases from V and 4 bases from J; junction bases left unmatched: 0. The CDR3 sequence is CAWSVQGAETQYF. Written as DNA, the CDR3 is TGTGCCTGGAGTGTACAGGGGGCAGAGACCCAGTACTTC.

The chain has TRBV5-1 and TRBJ2-3, with 7 bases that match TRBD2. Germline loops: CDR1 SGHRS, CDR2 YFSETQ. Germline trimming cut 2 bases from V and 3 bases from J; bases unmatched to any gene: 3. There are 14 residues in the CDR3. CDR3 amino acids: CASSFSSGTDTQYF. CDR3 nucleotide sequence: TGCGCCAGCAGCTTTTCTAGCGGAACAGATACGCAGTATTTT.

This chain links TRBV29-1 with TRBJ1-2, with 7 bases aligning to TRBD1. The germline V gene has CDR1 SQVTM and CDR2 ANQGSEA. With 3 bases clipped from V and 4 bases from J, the junction kept 5 bases outside the gene matches. The CDR3 length is 13 residues. CDR3 bases: TGCAGCGTTGAGAGACAGGGCGGCTATGGCTACACCTTC. Its translation is CSVERQGGYGYTF. The full variable domain, its missing parts supplied by reference TRBV29-1 and TRBJ1-2, is SAVISQKPSRDICQRGTSLTIQCQVDSQVTMMFWYRQQPGQSLTLIATANQGSEATYESGFVIDKFPISRPNLTFSTLTVSNMSPEDSSIYLCSVERQGGYGYTFGSGTRLTVV.

J is TRBJ1-2 and V is TRBV4-1; D gene uncertain. Deletions cut 5 bases from V and 8 bases from J, with 21 bases between. The CDR3 is made up of 15 amino acids. CDR1 is MGHRA, CDR2 YSYEKL, per germline. CDR3 bases: TGCGCCAGCAGCTCAAGACTGGCAGGAGGGCTAGGCTACACCTTC. It is translated as CASSSRLAGGLGYTF.

This clone appeared a single time. This sequence joins TRBV21-1 and TRBJ2-3; the tabulated D call, TRBD2, remains unverified against the DNA. TRBV21-1 is an annotated pseudogene. The CDR3 has 17 amino acids. For the CDR3, the DNA is TGTGCCAGCAGCCGGGTCGGGCTAGCGGGGGGTCGGGATACGCAGTATTTT. Encoded protein: CASSRVGLAGGRDTQYF.

The rearrangement links TRBV6-2 or TRBV6-3 to TRBJ2-3; unclear D gene. The germline V gene encodes CDR1 MNHEY and CDR2 SVGEGT. V gave up 1 base and J gave up 1 base, with 9 bases separating them. The CDR3 runs to 15 residues. CDR3 nucleotide sequence: TGTGCCAGCAGTTACTGGGCATTGGGCACAGATACGCAGTATTTT. Encoded protein: CASSYWALGTDTQYF.

This clone occurred once. V is TRBV24-1 and J is TRBJ2-3; 9 bases line up with TRBD1. Germline V lookup: CDR1 KGHDR, CDR2 SFDVKD. The CDR3 is 16 amino acids. The V segment lost 3 bases and the J segment 0 bases; nucleotides outside the gene matches: 3. CDR3 nucleotides: TGTGCCACCAGTGATCCCGGGACAGGGAGCACAGATACGCAGTATTTT. Translation gives CATSDPGTGSTDTQYF.

This sequence joins TRBV2 and TRBJ2-1, with 11 bases aligning to TRBD1. The germline gives CDR1 SNHLY, CDR2 FYNNEI. The J segment lost 8 bases and the V segment lost 7 bases, leaving 7 bases of the junction unmatched. This CDR3 region has 14 residues. CDR3 nucleotide sequence: TGTGCCAGCAATCAGGGACAGGGGGGCCATGAGCAGTTCTTC. Amino acid sequence: CASNQGQGGHEQFF.